The rows below give T cell receptor beta chains drawn from one sample of a study of cytomegalovirus exposure and HLA in healthy donors. Data came from immunoSEQ multiplex PCR; TCRdb stores just in-frame clones and leaves some out. The sample shows tens of thousands of clones, almost 85% of them seen only once. The sequenced sample consisted of PBMCs. All receptors derive from a man aged 18 to 29 in good health and CMV-seronegative. CDR3s include the opening cysteine and the closing phenylalanine or tryptophan. Each record gives: V gene, D gene, clone size, J gene, CDR3 DNA, CDR3 protein. D genes are given only for firm matches. Clone size appears in some rows only: once, few, many, or a class for an expanded clone.

TRBV30,-,few,TRBJ2-6,TGTGCCTGGTCTAGGGAGACTGGGGCCAACGTCCTGACTTTC,CAWSRETGANVLTF
TRBV2,TRBD1,-,TRBJ1-6,TGTGCCAGCAGGCGGGGACAGGGCAGCTCCTATAATTCACCCCTCCACTTT,CASRRGQGSSYNSPLHF
TRBV2,-,-,TRBJ2-3,TGTGCCAGCTGGGGGGCGGGGCTAGCGGCACGGGATACGCAGTATTTT,CASWGAGLAARDTQYF
TRBV6-5,TRBD1,-,TRBJ1-2,TGTGCCAGCAGTTACTTGACAGGGGACTATGGCTACACCTTC,CASSYLTGDYGYTF
TRBV6-5,-,-,TRBJ1-2,TGTGCCAGCAGTCAATTTAGGGGCGGCTACACCTTC,CASSQFRGGYTF
TRBV27,-,-,TRBJ1-1,TGTGCCAGCAGTGTACGGAACAGGGCATTGAACACTGAAGCTTTCTTT,CASSVRNRALNTEAFF
TRBV12-5,TRBD2,-,TRBJ2-5,TGTGCTAGTTGTCCAGGACTAGTGGCGTGGGAGACCCAGTACTTC,CASCPGLVAWETQYF
TRBV30,-,-,TRBJ2-2,TGTGCCTGGAGTGTACCGGGGGCGAACACCGGGGAGCTGTTTTTT,CAWSVPGANTGELFF
TRBV5-5,-,-,TRBJ1-5,TGTGCCAGCAGCTTGGAAGGCAGGGGCCACAGGGTAAATCAGCCCCAGCATTTT,CASSLEGRGHRVNQPQHF
TRBV28,-,-,TRBJ2-7,TGTGCCAGCAGGGGGGGGCTGGTCTTGGGCGAGCAGTACTTC,CASRGGLVLGEQYF
TRBV19,-,-,TRBJ1-2,TGTGCCAGTAGTTTGCTCCCGGGACAAGGGACCTACACCTTC,CASSLLPGQGTYTF
TRBV2,TRBD1,-,TRBJ2-4,TGTGCCAGCAGTGCAGGCAGGGGGACAGGGGAGGAAAACATTCAGTACTTC,CASSAGRGTGEENIQYF
TRBV4-3,-,-,TRBJ2-7,TGCGCCAGCAGCCAAGACTCCACAGGAGGGGGCAGGTACGAGCAGTACTTC,CASSQDSTGGGRYEQYF
TRBV7-8,TRBD1,-,TRBJ1-1,TGTGCCAGCAGCTCTCTTGAGGGGGCCACTGAAGCTTTCTTT,CASSSLEGATEAFF
TRBV6-4,-,-,TRBJ2-2,TGTGCCAGCAGTGACTCTTCCGAGGGGGAGCTGTTTTTT,CASSDSSEGELFF
TRBV7-2,TRBD1,-,TRBJ2-3,TGTGCCAGCAGCATAACCGGGACAGGCACAGATACGCAGTATTTT,CASSITGTGTDTQYF
TRBV10-3,-,-,TRBJ2-7,TGTGCCACCACTCTGGCCGGGACCTACGAGCAGTACTTC,CATTLAGTYEQYF
TRBV19,-,-,TRBJ1-1,TGTGCCAGTAGGAGGACACGGGACTTGAACACTGAAGCTTTCTTT,CASRRTRDLNTEAFF
TRBV19,TRBD1,-,TRBJ1-4,TGTGCCAGTTCCGGACAGGGGGCTCGTAATGAAAAACTGTTTTTT,CASSGQGARNEKLFF
TRBV28,-,-,TRBJ2-1,TGTGCCAGCAGTTTCCCCGTATCCAATGAGCAGTTCTTC,CASSFPVSNEQFF
TRBV28,-,medium-sized,TRBJ1-1,TGTGCCAGCCGGACCCGGGAGGGAACTGAAGCTTTCTTT,CASRTREGTEAFF
TRBV10-1,TRBD1,-,TRBJ2-2,TGCGCCTGCGGACAGGGGCCTGCGAACACCGGGGAGCTGTTTTTT,CACGQGPANTGELFF
TRBV28,TRBD1,-,TRBJ1-3,TGTGCCAGCAGTCGACAGGGTGGAAACACCATATATTTT,CASSRQGGNTIYF
TRBV7-2,TRBD2,-,TRBJ2-1,TGTGCCAGCAGTAAAACGACTAGCGAATACAATGAGCAGTTCTTC,CASSKTTSEYNEQFF
TRBV7-3,-,-,TRBJ1-2,TGTGCCAGCAGCTTAAAGGGCAGGGGTCCTGGCTACACCTTC,CASSLKGRGPGYTF
TRBV7-9,TRBD2,-,TRBJ2-3,TGTGCCAGCAGCACAACCACTAGCGACTACACAGATACGCAGTATTTT,CASSTTTSDYTDTQYF
TRBV28,TRBD1,-,TRBJ1-2,TGTGCCAGCAATATATGGACAGGGGGCGGTGGCTACACCTTC,CASNIWTGGGGYTF
TRBV6-4,-,few,TRBJ1-1,TGTGCCAGCAGCCCCGCAGGGGATGCGACTGAAGCTTTCTTT,CASSPAGDATEAFF
TRBV7-7,-,few,TRBJ2-5,TGTGCTAGCAGCTTGTTGGGGGGACGGGAAGGGGAGACCCAGTACTTC,CASSLLGGREGETQYF
TRBV7-2,-,once,TRBJ1-2,TGTGCCAGCAGCTCAAGGCGGGGTGGGGATGGCTACACCTTC,CASSSRRGGDGYTF
TRBV28,-,-,TRBJ2-3,TGTGCCAGCAGTTTTGTGGGGGCGGGCCCAGATACGCAGTATTTT,CASSFVGAGPDTQYF
TRBV5-1,-,once,TRBJ2-2,TGCGCCAGCTGCCTCGCCGGAGAGCCTACCGGGGAGCTGTTTTTT,CASCLAGEPTGELFF
TRBV27,TRBD2,-,TRBJ2-1,TGTGCCAGCGAAAAATATAGCGGGAGGTCTGATGAGCAGTTCTTC,CASEKYSGRSDEQFF
TRBV4-1,-,-,TRBJ1-5,TGCGCCAGCAGCCAAGAAGGGACACACGAACAGCCCCAGCATTTT,CASSQEGTHEQPQHF
TRBV19,-,-,TRBJ1-6,TGTGCCAGTAGTATCAACTCGGTTTCACCCCTCCACTTT,CASSINSVSPLHF
TRBV19,TRBD1,-,TRBJ1-5,TGTGCCAGTAGTATATCGGCAGGGGGGAGCAATCAGCCCCAGCATTTT,CASSISAGGSNQPQHF
TRBV11-2,TRBD1,once,TRBJ2-5,TGTGCCAGCAGCGGCGACAGGGGGCCAGGAGAGACCCAGTACTTC,CASSGDRGPGETQYF
TRBV29-1,-,-,TRBJ1-2,TGCAGCGTTGAGACAGGTCACGGCTACACCTTC,CSVETGHGYTF
TRBV5-1,TRBD2,-,TRBJ2-3,TGCGCCAGCAGCTTCCTAGCGGGGACTAGCACAGATACGCAGTATTTT,CASSFLAGTSTDTQYF
TRBV9,-,-,TRBJ2-3,TGTGCCAGCAGCGTAGATCGGTGGACTCCTAGCACAGATACGCAGTATTTT,CASSVDRWTPSTDTQYF
TRBV2,-,-,TRBJ2-5,TGTGCCAGCAGGGGGGCGGAGACCCAGTACTTC,CASRGAETQYF
TRBV2,TRBD1,-,TRBJ1-2,TGTGCCAGCAGTGGGACAGGGAATGGCTACACCTTC,CASSGTGNGYTF
TRBV7-2,-,-,TRBJ1-5,TGTGCCAGCAGCTTAGGGCAGGGTACCAATCAGCCCCAGCATTTT,CASSLGQGTNQPQHF